This T cell receptor beta chain was observed in a study of blood T cell repertoires in COVID-19. The data were produced by immunoSEQ multiplex PCR, yet TCRdb's version contains in-frame clones alone and is incomplete. The repertoire holds 200,000 to 250,000 clones, with roughly 80% as singletons. The ends lost 6 bases at V and 5 bases at J; junction bases unmatched: 4. Germline CDR1 reads MNHEY; CDR2 reads SVGEGT. This CDR3 comprises 14 residues. The J gene is TRBJ2-3, the V gene TRBV6-2 or TRBV6-3; 11 bases align to TRBD2. The TCR was taken from a woman aged 50 to 65 with acute or convalescent COVID-19. Sequencing was performed on peripheral blood. Here the CDR3 reads CASSVAGGVDTQYF. CDR3 DNA: TGTGCCAGCAGCGTAGCGGGAGGGGTAGATACGCAGTATTTT.